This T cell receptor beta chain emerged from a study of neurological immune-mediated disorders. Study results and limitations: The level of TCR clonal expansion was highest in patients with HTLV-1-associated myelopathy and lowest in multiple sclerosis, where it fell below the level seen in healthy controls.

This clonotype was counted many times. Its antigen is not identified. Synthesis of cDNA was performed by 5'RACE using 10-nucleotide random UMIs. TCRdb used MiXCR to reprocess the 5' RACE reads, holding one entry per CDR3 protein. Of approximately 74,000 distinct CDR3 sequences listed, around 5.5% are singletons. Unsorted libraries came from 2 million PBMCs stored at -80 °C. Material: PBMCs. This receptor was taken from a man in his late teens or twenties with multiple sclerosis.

This CDR3 reads CASSDRVSYEQYF. CDR3 sequence (DNA): TGTGCCAGCAGTGACAGGGTCTCCTACGAGCAGTACTTC. The chain recombines TRBV2 with TRBJ2-7, with D possibly being TRBD1 (5 bases). The length of the CDR3 is 13 residues. Germline V gene sequence: CDR1 SNHLY, CDR2 FYNNEI. V was shortened by 3 bases and J by 0 bases, with 6 bases between the two germline ends.